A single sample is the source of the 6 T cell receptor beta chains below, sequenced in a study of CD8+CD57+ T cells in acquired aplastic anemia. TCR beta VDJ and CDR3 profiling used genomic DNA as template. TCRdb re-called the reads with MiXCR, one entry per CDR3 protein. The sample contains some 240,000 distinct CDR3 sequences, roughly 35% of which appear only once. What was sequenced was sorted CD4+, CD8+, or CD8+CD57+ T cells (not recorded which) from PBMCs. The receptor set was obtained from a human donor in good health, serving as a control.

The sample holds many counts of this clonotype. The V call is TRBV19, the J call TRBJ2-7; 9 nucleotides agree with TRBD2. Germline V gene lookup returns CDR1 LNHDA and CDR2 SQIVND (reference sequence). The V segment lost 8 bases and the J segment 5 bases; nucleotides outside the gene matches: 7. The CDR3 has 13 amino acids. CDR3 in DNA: TGTGCCAGTTCTTTTAGCGGGAGCAACGAGCAGTACTTC. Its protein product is CASSFSGSNEQYF. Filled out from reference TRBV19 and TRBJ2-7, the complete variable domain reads DGGITQSPKYLFRKEGQNVTLSCEQNLNHDAMYWYRQDPGQGLRLIYYSQIVNDFQKGDIAEGYSVSREKKESFPLTVTSAQKNPTAFYLCASSFSGSNEQYFGPGTRLTVT.

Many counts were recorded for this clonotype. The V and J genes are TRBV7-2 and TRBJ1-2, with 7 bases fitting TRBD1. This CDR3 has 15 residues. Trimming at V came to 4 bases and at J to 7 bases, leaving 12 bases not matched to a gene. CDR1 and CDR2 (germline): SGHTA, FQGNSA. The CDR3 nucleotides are TGTGCCAGCAGCTCGCCGCAGGGGGGGAAGGCTGGCTACACCTTC. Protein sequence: CASSSPQGGKAGYTF.

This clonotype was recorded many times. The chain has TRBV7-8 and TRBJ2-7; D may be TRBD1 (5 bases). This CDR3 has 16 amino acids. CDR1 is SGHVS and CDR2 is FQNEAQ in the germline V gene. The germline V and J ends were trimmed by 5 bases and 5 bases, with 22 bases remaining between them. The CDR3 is CASSPTPRGRADEQYF. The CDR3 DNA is TGTGCCAGCAGCCCTACGCCGAGAGGCAGGGCCGACGAGCAGTACTTC. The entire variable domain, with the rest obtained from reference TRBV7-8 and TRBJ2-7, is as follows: GAGVSQSPRYKVAKRGQDVALRCDPISGHVSLFWYQQALGQGPEFLTYFQNEAQLDKSGLPSDRFFAERPEGSVSTLKIQRTQQEDSAVYLCASSPTPRGRADEQYFGPGTRLTVT.

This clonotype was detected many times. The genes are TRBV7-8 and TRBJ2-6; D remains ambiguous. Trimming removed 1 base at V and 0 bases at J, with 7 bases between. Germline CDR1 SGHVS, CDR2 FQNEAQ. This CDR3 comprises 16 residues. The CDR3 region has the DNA TGTGCCAGCAGCTTAGTCAGCCTCTCTGGGGCCAACGTCCTGACTTTC. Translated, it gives CASSLVSLSGANVLTF.

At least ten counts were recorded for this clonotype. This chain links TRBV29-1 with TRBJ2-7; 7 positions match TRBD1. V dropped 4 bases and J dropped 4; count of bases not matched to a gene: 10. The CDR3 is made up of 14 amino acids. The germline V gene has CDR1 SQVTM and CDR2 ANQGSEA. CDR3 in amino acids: CSVVGVGQQYEQYF. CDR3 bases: TGCAGCGTTGTAGGCGTGGGACAGCAATACGAGCAGTACTTC.

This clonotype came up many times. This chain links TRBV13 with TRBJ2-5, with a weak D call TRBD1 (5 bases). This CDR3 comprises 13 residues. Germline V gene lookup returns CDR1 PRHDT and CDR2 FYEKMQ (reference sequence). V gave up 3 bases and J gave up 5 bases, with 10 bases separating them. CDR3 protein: CASSFQGTETQYF. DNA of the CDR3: TGTGCCAGCAGCTTTCAGGGAACGGAGACCCAGTACTTC.